This is a list of T cell receptor beta chains from one sample in a study of cytomegalovirus exposure and HLA in healthy donors. Assay used: immunoSEQ multiplex PCR; TCRdb lists only in-frame clones, some missing. The table lists some 180,000 clones, roughly 82% of them singletons. The sequenced sample was PBMCs. The receptors originated from a middle-aged man in good health and CMV-seronegative. CDR3s include the opening cysteine and the closing phenylalanine or tryptophan. D genes are given only for firm matches. The size of a clone is reported for some rows only, either as once, few or many, or as a class for expanded clones.

TRBD1,NA,TRBV7-9,TRBJ2-7,TGTGCCAGCAGCCCCGGGACAGGGGTCAACGAGCAGTACTTC,CASSPGTGVNEQYF
TRBD2,NA,TRBV27,TRBJ2-1,TGTGCCAGCAGTCCAACTAGCGGGGGGGCAAATGAGCAGTTCTTC,CASSPTSGGANEQFF
NA,NA,TRBV4-3,TRBJ1-2,TGCGCCAGCAGCCAAGACAGGGGAGTCTATGGCTACACCTTC,CASSQDRGVYGYTF
TRBD1,NA,TRBV25-1,TRBJ1-3,TGTGCCAGCAGTGGTACAGGGGGCGCGAGAAACACCATATATTTT,CASSGTGGARNTIYF
TRBD1,once,TRBV9,TRBJ1-2,TGTGCCAGCAGTAGGACAGGTGATGGCTACACCTTC,CASSRTGDGYTF
TRBD1,few,TRBV7-9,TRBJ1-2,TGTGCCAGCAGCACCGGACAGGGGGTGGAAGGCTACACCTTC,CASSTGQGVEGYTF
TRBD2,NA,TRBV5-1,TRBJ2-1,TGCGCCAGCAGCTTCTTAGCGGGGTCCTACAATGAGCAGTTCTTC,CASSFLAGSYNEQFF
TRBD1,NA,TRBV7-2,TRBJ1-5,TGTGCCAGCAGGGGAACCGGGACAGCGAGTCAGCCCCAGCATTTT,CASRGTGTASQPQHF
NA,NA,TRBV11-3,TRBJ2-7,TGTGCCAGCAGCTTAGTAGACAGGACCGAGCAGTACTTC,CASSLVDRTEQYF
NA,NA,TRBV5-1,TRBJ1-2,TGCGCCAGCAGCTTGGCCGGACTAGAAAATGGCTACACCTTC,CASSLAGLENGYTF
TRBD1,NA,TRBV30,TRBJ1-2,TGTGCCAGTCAGGCCGACCAGGGGGCACGGGGCTATGGCTACACCTTC,CASQADQGARGYGYTF
TRBD1,few,TRBV7-2,TRBJ1-1,TGTGCCAGCAGTTCACAGGGGCACACTGAAGCTTTCTTT,CASSSQGHTEAFF
NA,NA,TRBV6-1,TRBJ2-7,TGTGCCAGCAGCATAGATTTCTACGAGCAGTACTTC,CASSIDFYEQYF
TRBD1,NA,TRBV11-2,TRBJ2-1,TGTGCCAGCAGCTTAGGCACCGGGACAGGGTCCTACAATGAGCAGTTCTTC,CASSLGTGTGSYNEQFF
NA,NA,TRBV9,TRBJ1-2,TGTGCCAGCAGCGTAACAGTCGAGTCGGTTCCCTATGGCTACACCTTC,CASSVTVESVPYGYTF
TRBD2,NA,TRBV7-3,TRBJ2-3,TGTGCCAGCAGCTTAACGGGAGTAGCGGGAAGTGGAGATACGCAGTATTTT,CASSLTGVAGSGDTQYF
NA,once,TRBV6-6,TRBJ1-4,TGTGCCAGCAGTTCCCTGACATCAACTAATGAAAAACTGTTTTTT,CASSSLTSTNEKLFF
NA,NA,TRBV18,TRBJ2-5,TGTGCCAGCTCACCAGGATTCGGGAGTGAGACCCAGTACTTC,CASSPGFGSETQYF
NA,NA,TRBV27,TRBJ2-1,TGTGCCACCAGTGTCCGGCGGAGCTCCTACAATGAGCAGTTCTTC,CATSVRRSSYNEQFF
TRBD1,NA,TRBV6-6,TRBJ2-7,TGTGCCAGCAGCCGGACAGGACACGAGCAGTACTTC,CASSRTGHEQYF
NA,NA,TRBV5-5,TRBJ1-1,TGTGCCAGCAGCGCTAGGTTAGGGCGGGCCATGAACACTGAAGCTTTCTTT,CASSARLGRAMNTEAFF
NA,few,TRBV9,TRBJ2-3,TGTGCCAGCAAAAAGGGGTATAGCACAGATACGCAGTATTTT,CASKKGYSTDTQYF
TRBD2,NA,TRBV19,TRBJ2-7,TGTGCCAGTGCTGGGCTAGCGGGAGGCGAGCAGTACTTC,CASAGLAGGEQYF
NA,NA,TRBV5-1,TRBJ1-1,TGCGCCAGCAGCCTGGCGCGGGGGTCTGTTGGTCGGGACACTGAAGCTTTCTTT,CASSLARGSVGRDTEAFF
NA,NA,TRBV14,TRBJ2-3,TGTGCCAGCAGCCAAGATGTCAGGTCGCAGTATTTT,CASSQDVRSQYF
NA,NA,TRBV7-9,TRBJ1-1,TGTGCCAGCAGCTGGGGGGAGTTGAGGACTGAAGCTTTCTTT,CASSWGELRTEAFF
NA,NA,TRBV6-5,TRBJ1-1,TGTGCCAGCAGTTACGCAGGGGAAGCTTTCTTT,CASSYAGEAFF
TRBD1,NA,TRBV18,TRBJ1-5,TGTGCCAGCTCACCGGGCCAGGGGGGCGTGCAGCCCCAGCATTTT,CASSPGQGGVQPQHF
NA,NA,TRBV7-3,TRBJ2-6,TGTGCCAGCAGCTTACAGGGGCCATACTCTGGGGCCAACGTCCTGACTTTC,CASSLQGPYSGANVLTF
NA,NA,TRBV28,TRBJ2-2,TGTGCCAGCAGTTTAGCGAGGGCGTGGACCGGGGAGCTGTTTTTT,CASSLARAWTGELFF
NA,NA,TRBV27,TRBJ2-7,TGTGCCAGCAGTTTAGGGGCTTATTACGAGCAGTACTTC,CASSLGAYYEQYF
TRBD2,few,TRBV9,TRBJ2-1,TGTGCCAGCAGCGCAATAGCGGGAGCGGCGTTCTTC,CASSAIAGAAFF
TRBD2,NA,TRBV2,TRBJ2-3,TGTGCCAGCAGTGGAGGGCGGGAGCCAAGGACAGATACGCAGTATTTT,CASSGGREPRTDTQYF
NA,NA,TRBV29-1,TRBJ2-5,TGCAGCGTTGAAGGGTTGCTTCTTGGTGACATCGAGACCCAGTACTTC,CSVEGLLLGDIETQYF
TRBD2,few,TRBV2,TRBJ2-5,TGTGCCAGCAGTGAATTGACTGGACTAGCGGGGGGTTTGAGAGGGACCCAGTACTTC,CASSELTGLAGGLRGTQYF
TRBD1,once,TRBV11-2,TRBJ1-5,TGTGCCAGCAGCTTAGGAGGGGACAGGGGTCAGCCCCAGCATTTT,CASSLGGDRGQPQHF
TRBD1,once,TRBV5-5,TRBJ1-2,TGTGCCAGCAGCTTGCGGGACAGAATCTCTAACTATGGCTACACCTTC,CASSLRDRISNYGYTF
TRBD2,NA,TRBV7-3,TRBJ2-3,TGTGCCAGCAGCCCTAAGACTAGCGGGGGGGCGGGGACGCAGTATTTT,CASSPKTSGGAGTQYF
TRBD1,NA,TRBV28,TRBJ1-2,TGTGCCATCGCCCTCTTACCGGGACAGGGGACCAACTATGGCTACACCTTC,CAIALLPGQGTNYGYTF
NA,NA,TRBV7-9,TRBJ2-3,TGTGCCAGCAGCTTAGTATACAGTCTCGATACGCAGTATTTT,CASSLVYSLDTQYF